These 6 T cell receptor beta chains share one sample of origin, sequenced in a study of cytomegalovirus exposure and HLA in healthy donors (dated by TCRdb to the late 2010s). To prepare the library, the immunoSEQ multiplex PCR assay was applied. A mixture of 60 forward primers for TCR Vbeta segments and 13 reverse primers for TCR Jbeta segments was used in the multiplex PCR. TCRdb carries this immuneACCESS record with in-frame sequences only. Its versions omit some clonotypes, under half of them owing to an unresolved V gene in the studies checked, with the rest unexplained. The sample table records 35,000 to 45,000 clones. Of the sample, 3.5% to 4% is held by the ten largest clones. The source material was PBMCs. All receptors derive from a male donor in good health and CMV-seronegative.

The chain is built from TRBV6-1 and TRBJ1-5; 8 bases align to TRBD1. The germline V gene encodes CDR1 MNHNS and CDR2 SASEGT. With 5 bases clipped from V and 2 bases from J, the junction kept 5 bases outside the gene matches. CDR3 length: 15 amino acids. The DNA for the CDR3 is TGTGCCAGCAGTCCGACAGGGGTAGGCAATCAGCCCCAGCATTTT. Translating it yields CASSPTGVGNQPQHF.

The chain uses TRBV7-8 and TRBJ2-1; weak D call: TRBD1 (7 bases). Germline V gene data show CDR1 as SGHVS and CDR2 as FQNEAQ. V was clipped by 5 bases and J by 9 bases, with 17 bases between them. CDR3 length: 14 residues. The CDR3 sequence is CASSTGSGGSEQFF. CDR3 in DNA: TGTGCCAGCAGCACAGGTTCAGGGGGGAGTGAGCAGTTCTTC.

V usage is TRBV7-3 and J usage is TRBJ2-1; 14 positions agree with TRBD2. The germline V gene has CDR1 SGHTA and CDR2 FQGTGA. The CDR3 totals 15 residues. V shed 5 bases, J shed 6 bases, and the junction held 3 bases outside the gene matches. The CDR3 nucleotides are TGTGCCAGCAGCCATGGACTAGCGGGGGGCAATGAGCAGTTCTTC. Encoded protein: CASSHGLAGGNEQFF.

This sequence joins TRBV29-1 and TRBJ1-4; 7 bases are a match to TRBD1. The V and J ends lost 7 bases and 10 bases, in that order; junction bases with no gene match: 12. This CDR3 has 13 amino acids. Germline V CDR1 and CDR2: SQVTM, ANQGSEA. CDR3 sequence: CSAHTDREGKLFF. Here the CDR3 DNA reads TGCAGCGCTCATACTGACAGGGAAGGAAAACTGTTTTTT.

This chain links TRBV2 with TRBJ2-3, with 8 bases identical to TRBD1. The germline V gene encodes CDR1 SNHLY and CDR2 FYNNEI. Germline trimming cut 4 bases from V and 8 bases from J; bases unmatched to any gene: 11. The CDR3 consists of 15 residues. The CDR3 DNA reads TGTGCCAGCAGTGCAGGGACAGGCTCTCGGCTTACGCAGTATTTT. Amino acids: CASSAGTGSRLTQYF.

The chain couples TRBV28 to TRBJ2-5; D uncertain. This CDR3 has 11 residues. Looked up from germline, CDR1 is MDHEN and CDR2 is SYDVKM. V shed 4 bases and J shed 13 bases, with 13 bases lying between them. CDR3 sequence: CASSSSRRRYF. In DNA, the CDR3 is TGTGCCAGCAGTTCTTCTCGGCGGCGGTACTTC.